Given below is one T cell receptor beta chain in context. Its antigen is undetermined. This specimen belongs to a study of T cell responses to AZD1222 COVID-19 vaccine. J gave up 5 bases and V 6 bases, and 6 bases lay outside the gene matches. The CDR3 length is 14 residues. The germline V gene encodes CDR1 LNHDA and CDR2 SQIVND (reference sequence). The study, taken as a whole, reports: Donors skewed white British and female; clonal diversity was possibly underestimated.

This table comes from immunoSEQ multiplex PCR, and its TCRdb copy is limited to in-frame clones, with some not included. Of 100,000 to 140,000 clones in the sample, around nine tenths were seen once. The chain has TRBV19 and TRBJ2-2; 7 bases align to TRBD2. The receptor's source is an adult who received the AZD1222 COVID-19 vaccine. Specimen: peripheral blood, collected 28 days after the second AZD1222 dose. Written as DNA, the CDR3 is TGTGCCAGTAGGGGCGGGGGAGGTACCGGGGAGCTGTTTTTT. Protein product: CASRGGGGTGELFF.